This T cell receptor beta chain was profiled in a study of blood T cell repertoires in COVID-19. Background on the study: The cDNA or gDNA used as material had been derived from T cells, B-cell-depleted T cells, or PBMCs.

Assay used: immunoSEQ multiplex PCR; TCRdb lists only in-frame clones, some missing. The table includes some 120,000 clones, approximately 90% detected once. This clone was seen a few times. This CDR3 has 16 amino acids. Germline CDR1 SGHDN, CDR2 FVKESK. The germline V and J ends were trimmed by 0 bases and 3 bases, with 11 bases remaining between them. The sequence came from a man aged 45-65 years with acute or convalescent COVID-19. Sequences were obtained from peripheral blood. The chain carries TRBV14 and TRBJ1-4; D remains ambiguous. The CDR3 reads CASSQEFSGPNEKLFF. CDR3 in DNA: TGTGCCAGCAGCCAAGAATTCAGCGGTCCTAATGAAAAACTGTTTTTT.